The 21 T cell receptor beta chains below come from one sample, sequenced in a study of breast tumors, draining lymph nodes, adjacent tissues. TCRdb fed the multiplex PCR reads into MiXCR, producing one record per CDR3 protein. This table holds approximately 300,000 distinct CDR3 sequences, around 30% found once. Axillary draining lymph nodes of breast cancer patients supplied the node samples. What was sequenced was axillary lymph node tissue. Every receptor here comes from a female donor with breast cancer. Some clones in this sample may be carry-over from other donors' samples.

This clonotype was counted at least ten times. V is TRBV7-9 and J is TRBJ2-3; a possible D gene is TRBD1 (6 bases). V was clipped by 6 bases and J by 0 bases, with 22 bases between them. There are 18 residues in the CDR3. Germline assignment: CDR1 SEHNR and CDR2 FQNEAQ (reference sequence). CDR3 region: CASSSGTRSQTSTDTQYF. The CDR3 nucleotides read TGTGCCAGCAGTTCGGGGACAAGGTCCCAAACTAGCACAGATACGCAGTATTTT.

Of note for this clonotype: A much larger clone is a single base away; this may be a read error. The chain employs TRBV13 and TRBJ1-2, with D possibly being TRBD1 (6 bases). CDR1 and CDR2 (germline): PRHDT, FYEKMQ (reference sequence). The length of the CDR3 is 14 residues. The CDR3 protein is CASSLGQGVYGHTF. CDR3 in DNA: TGTGCCAGCAGCTTAGGACAGGGAGTCTATGGCCACACCTTC.

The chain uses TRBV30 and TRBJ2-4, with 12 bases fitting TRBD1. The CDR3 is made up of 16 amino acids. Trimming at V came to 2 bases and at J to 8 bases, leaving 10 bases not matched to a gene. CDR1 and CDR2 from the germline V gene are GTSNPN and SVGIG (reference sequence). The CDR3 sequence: CAWSPGQGAGTDIQYF. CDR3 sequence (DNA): TGTGCCTGGAGTCCGGGACAGGGGGCCGGTACAGACATTCAGTACTTC.

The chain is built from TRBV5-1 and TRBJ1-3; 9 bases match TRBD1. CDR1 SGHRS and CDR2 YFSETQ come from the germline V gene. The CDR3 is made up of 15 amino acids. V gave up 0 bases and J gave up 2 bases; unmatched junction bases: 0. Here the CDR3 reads CASSLGTGAGNTIYF. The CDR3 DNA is TGCGCCAGCAGCTTGGGGACAGGGGCTGGAAACACCATATATTTT.

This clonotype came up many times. CDR3 sequence (DNA): TGTGCCAGCACCTCGGGGCTAGCCGACAATGAGCAGTTCTTC. This encodes CASTSGLADNEQFF. The chain carries TRBV7-9 and TRBJ2-1, with D perhaps assigned TRBD1 or TRBD2 (5 bases each). Germline V gives CDR1 SEHNR, CDR2 FQNEAQ (reference sequence). CDR3 length: 14 residues. V was shortened by 7 bases and J by 5 bases, with 15 bases between the two germline ends.

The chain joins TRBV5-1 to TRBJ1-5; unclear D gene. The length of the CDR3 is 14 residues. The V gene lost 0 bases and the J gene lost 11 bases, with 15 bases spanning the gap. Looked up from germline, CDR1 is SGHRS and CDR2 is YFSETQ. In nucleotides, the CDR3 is TGCGCCAGCAGCTTGGAGAGCCCTCGGGAGACCCAGCATTTT. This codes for CASSLESPRETQHF.

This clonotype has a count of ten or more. The CDR3 DNA is TGTGCCAGCAGCTTCGGGACAGGGGGGCCTGGGGCCAACGTCCTGACTTTC. Translated, it gives CASSFGTGGPGANVLTF. The chain couples TRBV9 to TRBJ2-6; 11 bases line up with TRBD1. The CDR3 has 17 residues. CDR1 is SGDLS, CDR2 YYNGEE, per germline. The trim removed 4 bases at V and 2 bases at J, leaving 5 bases unmatched.

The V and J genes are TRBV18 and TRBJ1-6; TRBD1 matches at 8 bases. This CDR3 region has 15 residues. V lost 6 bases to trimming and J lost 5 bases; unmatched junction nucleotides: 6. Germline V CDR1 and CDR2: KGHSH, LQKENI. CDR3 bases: TGTGCCAGCTCCGCGGACAGGGCGAATAATTCACCCCTCCACTTT. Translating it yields CASSADRANNSPLHF.

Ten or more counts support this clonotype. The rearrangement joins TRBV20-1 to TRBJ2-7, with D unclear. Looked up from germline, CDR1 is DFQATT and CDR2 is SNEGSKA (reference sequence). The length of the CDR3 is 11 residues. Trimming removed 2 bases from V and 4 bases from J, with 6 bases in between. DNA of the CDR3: TGCAGTGCTAGATCCGGATACGAGCAGTACTTC. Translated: CSARSGYEQYF.

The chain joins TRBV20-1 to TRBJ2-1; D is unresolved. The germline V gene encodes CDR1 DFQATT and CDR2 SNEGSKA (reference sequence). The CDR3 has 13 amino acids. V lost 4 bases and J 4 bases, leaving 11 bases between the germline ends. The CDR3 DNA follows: TGCAGTGCTAAGACCACACCGTACAATGAGCAGTTCTTC. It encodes CSAKTTPYNEQFF.

The CDR3 region is CASSRQLAGIANTGELFF. The CDR3, as DNA: TGTGCCAGCAGCCGGCAACTAGCGGGGATCGCGAACACCGGGGAGCTGTTTTTT. This rearrangement joins TRBV3-1 to TRBJ2-2; 10 bases are a match to TRBD2. Germline CDR1 and CDR2: LGHDT and YNNKEL (reference sequence). Unmatched junction bases numbered 8, after V lost 4 bases and J lost 0 bases. The CDR3 has 18 amino acids.

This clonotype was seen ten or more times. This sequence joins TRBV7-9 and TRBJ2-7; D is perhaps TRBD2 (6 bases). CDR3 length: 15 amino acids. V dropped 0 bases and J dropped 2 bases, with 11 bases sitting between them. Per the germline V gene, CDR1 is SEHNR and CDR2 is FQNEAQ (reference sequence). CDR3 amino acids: CASSLALGGTYEQYF. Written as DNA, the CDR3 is TGTGCCAGCAGCTTAGCGCTTGGCGGGACCTACGAGCAGTACTTC.

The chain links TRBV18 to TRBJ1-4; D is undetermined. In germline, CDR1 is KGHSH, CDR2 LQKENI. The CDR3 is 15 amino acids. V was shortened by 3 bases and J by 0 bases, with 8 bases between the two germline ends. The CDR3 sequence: CASSPISATNEKLFF. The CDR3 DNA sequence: TGTGCCAGCTCACCCATCAGTGCAACTAATGAAAAACTGTTTTTT.

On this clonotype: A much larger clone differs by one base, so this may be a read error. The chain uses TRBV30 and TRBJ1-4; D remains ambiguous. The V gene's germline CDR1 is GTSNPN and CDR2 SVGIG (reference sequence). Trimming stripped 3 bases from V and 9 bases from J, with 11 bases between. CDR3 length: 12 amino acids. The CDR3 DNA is TGTGCCTGGAGCCAACAGACCCAAAAACTGTTTTTT. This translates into CAWSQQTQKLFF.

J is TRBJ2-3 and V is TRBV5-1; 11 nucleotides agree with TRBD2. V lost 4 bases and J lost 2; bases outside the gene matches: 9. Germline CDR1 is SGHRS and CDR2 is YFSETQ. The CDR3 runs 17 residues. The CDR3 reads CASSSRLGLAATDTQYF. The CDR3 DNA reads TGCGCCAGCAGCAGCAGATTGGGACTAGCGGCCACAGATACGCAGTATTTT. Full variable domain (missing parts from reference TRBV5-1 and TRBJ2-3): KAGVTQTPRYLIKTRGQQVTLSCSPISGHRSVSWYQQTPGQGLQFLFEYFSETQRNKGNFPGRFSGRQFSNSRSEMNVSTLELGDSALYLCASSSRLGLAATDTQYFGPGTRLTVL.

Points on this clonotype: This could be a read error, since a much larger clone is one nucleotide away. The CDR3 DNA follows: TGTGCCACTTCCAGCGCTAGCTCCTACGTGCAGTACTTC. This gives the protein CATSSASSYVQYF. V gene TRBV13 combines with J gene TRBJ2-7; tentative D call: TRBD2 (5 bases). The CDR3 consists of 13 residues. Per germline, CDR1 PRHDT and CDR2 FYEKMQ (reference sequence).

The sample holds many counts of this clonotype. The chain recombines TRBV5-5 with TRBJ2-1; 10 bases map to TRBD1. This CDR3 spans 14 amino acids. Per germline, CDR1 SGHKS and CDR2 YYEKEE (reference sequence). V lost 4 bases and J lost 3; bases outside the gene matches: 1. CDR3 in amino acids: CASSGQGGYNEQFF. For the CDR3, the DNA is TGTGCCAGCAGCGGACAGGGGGGCTACAATGAGCAGTTCTTC.

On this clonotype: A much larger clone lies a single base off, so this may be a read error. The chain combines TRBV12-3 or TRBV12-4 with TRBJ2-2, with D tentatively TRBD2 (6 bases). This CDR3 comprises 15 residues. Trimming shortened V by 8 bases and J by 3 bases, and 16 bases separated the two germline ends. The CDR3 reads CASASGIADTGELFF. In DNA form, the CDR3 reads TGTGCCAGCGCCTCGGGGATAGCGGACACCGGGGAGCTGTTTTTT.

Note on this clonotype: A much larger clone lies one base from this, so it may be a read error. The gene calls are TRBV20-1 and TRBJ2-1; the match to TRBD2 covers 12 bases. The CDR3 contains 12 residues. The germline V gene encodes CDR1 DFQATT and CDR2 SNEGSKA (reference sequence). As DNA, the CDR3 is TGCGATGCTAGCGGGAGGGCCAATGAGCAGTTCTTC. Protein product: CDASGRANEQFF.

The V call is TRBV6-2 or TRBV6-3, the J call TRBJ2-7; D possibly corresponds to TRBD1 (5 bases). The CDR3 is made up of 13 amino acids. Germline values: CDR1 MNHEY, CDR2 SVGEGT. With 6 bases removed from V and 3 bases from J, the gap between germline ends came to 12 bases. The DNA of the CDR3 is TGTGCCAGCAGCAGGGTCCGAGACTACGAGCAGTACTTC. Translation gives CASSRVRDYEQYF.

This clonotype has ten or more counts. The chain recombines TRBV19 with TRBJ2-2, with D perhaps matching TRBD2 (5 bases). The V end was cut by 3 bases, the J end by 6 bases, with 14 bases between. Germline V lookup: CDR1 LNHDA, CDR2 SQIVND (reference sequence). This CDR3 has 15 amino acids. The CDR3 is CASSINREYPGELFF. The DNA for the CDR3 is TGTGCCAGTAGTATTAATAGGGAGTACCCCGGGGAGCTGTTTTTT.